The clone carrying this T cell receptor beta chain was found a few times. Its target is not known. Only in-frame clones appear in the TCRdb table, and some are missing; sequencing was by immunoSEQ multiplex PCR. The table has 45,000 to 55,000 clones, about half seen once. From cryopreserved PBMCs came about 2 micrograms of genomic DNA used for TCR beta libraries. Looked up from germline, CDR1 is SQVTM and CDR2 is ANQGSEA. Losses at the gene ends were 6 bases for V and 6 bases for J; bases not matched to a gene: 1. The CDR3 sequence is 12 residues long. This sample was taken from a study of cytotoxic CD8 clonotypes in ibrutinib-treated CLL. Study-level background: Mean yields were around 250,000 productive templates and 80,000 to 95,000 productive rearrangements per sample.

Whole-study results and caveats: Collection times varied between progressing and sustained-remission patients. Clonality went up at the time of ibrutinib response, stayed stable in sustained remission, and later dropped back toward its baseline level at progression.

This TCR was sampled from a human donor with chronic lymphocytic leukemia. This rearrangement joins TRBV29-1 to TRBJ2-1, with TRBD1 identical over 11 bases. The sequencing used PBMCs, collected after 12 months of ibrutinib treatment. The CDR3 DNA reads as TGCAGCGTCGGGACAGGGGGCAATGAGCAGTTCTTC. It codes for CSVGTGGNEQFF.